This TCR beta chain was recovered during a study of T cell responses to AZD1222 COVID-19 vaccine. This table comes from immunoSEQ multiplex PCR, and its TCRdb copy is limited to in-frame clones, with some not included. The data hold under 200,000 clones, with 93% observed a single time. The CDR3 contains 15 residues. Germline CDR1 reads LGHDT; CDR2 reads YNNKEL (reference sequence). The junction had 7 bases not matched to a gene; V was cut back by 1 base and J by 6 bases. The V and J genes are TRBV3-1 (or the pseudogene TRBV3-2) and TRBJ2-7; TRBD2 aligns across 9 bases. The sequences come from peripheral blood, collected on day 0 of AZD1222 vaccination. The clonotype was recovered from an adult in good health. The CDR3 sequence is CASSQVRGGYSEQYF. The CDR3 nucleotides are TGTGCCAGCAGCCAAGTGCGGGGGGGCTACTCCGAGCAGTACTTC.